Shown below are 10 T cell receptor beta chains from a single sample sequenced in a study of CD8 T cells in Susac syndrome. Random-hexamer reverse transcription was applied to roughly 0.5 to 1 ug RNA. TCRdb recomputed calls from the immunoSEQ multiplex PCR reads with MiXCR, one row per CDR3 protein. The repertoire holds some 110,000 distinct CDR3 sequences, with over 85% as singletons. The sequenced material came from CD4+ T cells from PBMCs. All receptors come from a human donor in good health.

The chain recombines TRBV12-3 or TRBV12-4 with TRBJ1-5; 9 bases fit TRBD1. With V trimmed by 5 bases and J by 5 bases, 4 bases remained unmatched. This CDR3 comprises 14 residues. The CDR3 nucleotides read TGTGCCAGCAGTCCGACAGGGGGGCATCAGCCCCAGCATTTT. It codes for CASSPTGGHQPQHF.

The V gene is TRBV29-1, the J gene TRBJ2-1, with 7 nucleotides matching TRBD2. Germline CDR1 is SQVTM and CDR2 is ANQGSEA. Losses at the gene ends were 4 bases for V and 5 bases for J; bases not matched to a gene: 8. This CDR3 region has 14 residues. The DNA of the CDR3 is TGCAGCGTTGGCGGGCTAGCGGACCACAATGAGCAGTTCTTC. As protein: CSVGGLADHNEQFF.

The chain recombines TRBV7-9 with TRBJ2-1; D uncertain. Germline V lookup: CDR1 SEHNR, CDR2 FQNEAQ (reference sequence). Trimming left V 3 bases short and J 0 bases short, with 9 bases between. The length of the CDR3 is 15 residues. The CDR3 here is CASSLPLISYNEQFF. The CDR3 DNA reads as TGTGCCAGCAGCTTGCCCCTGATCTCCTACAATGAGCAGTTCTTC.

The V call is TRBV5-1, the J call TRBJ2-1; D is possibly TRBD1 (6 bases). Trimming removed 5 bases from V and 5 bases from J, with 11 bases in between. The CDR3 is made up of 13 amino acids. Looked up from germline, CDR1 is SGHRS and CDR2 is YFSETQ. CDR3 DNA: TGCGCCAGCAGTCCAGGGGTAGACAATGAGCAGTTCTTC. This codes for CASSPGVDNEQFF.

The chain uses TRBV2 and TRBJ2-5; 10 positions match TRBD2. This CDR3 spans 15 amino acids. Trimming cost V 5 bases and J 5 bases; bases outside gene matches: 8. CDR1 and CDR2 (germline): SNHLY, FYNNEI. CDR3 in amino acids: CASSLSGRADETQYF. CDR3 bases: TGTGCCAGCAGTCTGAGCGGGAGGGCCGATGAGACCCAGTACTTC. The variable domain in full, completed from reference TRBV2 and TRBJ2-5, reads EPEVTQTPSHQVTQMGQEVILRCVPISNHLYFYWYRQILGQKVEFLVSFYNNEISEKSEIFDDQFSVERPDGSNFTLKIRSTKLEDSAMYFCASSLSGRADETQYFGPGTRLLVL.

The chain combines TRBV5-4 with TRBJ1-3; 8 positions agree with TRBD1. From germline, CDR1 is SGHNT and CDR2 YYREEE (reference sequence). Germline trimming cut 2 bases from V and 2 bases from J; bases unmatched to any gene: 6. The CDR3 contains 16 residues. The CDR3 region has the DNA TGTGCCAGCAGCTTTTCACAGGGGGTGACTGGAAACACCATATATTTT. As protein: CASSFSQGVTGNTIYF. Based on the CDR3 plus reference TRBV5-4 and TRBJ1-3, the full variable domain is ETGVTQSPTHLIKTRGQQVTLRCSSQSGHNTVSWYQQALGQGPQFIFQYYREEENGRGNFPPRFSGLQFPNYSSELNVNALELDDSALYLCASSFSQGVTGNTIYFGEGSWLTVV.

CDR3 coding DNA: TGCGCCAGCAGTGAGGGCGTCTATCAGTATGAGCAGTTCTTC. This encodes CASSEGVYQYEQFF. This chain connects TRBV5-1 to TRBJ2-1; D perhaps matches TRBD2 (5 bases). Germline assignment: CDR1 SGHRS and CDR2 YFSETQ. The CDR3 runs 14 residues. Trimming took off 5 bases at V and 8 bases at J, with 17 bases between the two ends. The variable domain in full, with the rest retrieved from reference TRBV5-1 and TRBJ2-1, is KAGVTQTPRYLIKTRGQQVTLSCSPISGHRSVSWYQQTPGQGLQFLFEYFSETQRNKGNFPGRFSGRQFSNSRSEMNVSTLELGDSALYLCASSEGVYQYEQFFGPGTRLTVL.

The gene calls are TRBV12-3 or TRBV12-4 and TRBJ2-7, with TRBD1 identical over 8 bases. V lost 3 bases, J lost 3 bases, and 7 bases stayed unmatched. CDR3 length: 15 residues. CDR3 loop: CASSFPQGASYEQYF. The CDR3 nucleotides read TGTGCCAGCAGTTTCCCCCAGGGGGCGAGCTACGAGCAGTACTTC.

V and J are TRBV7-9 and TRBJ2-7; 12 nucleotides match TRBD1. CDR3 size: 15 residues. Germline V lookup: CDR1 SEHNR, CDR2 FQNEAQ (reference sequence). The V gene end was trimmed by 5 bases and the J gene end by 3 bases; junction bases not matched to a gene: 5. CDR3 DNA: TGTGCCAGCAGCCACCGGGACAGGGGGCTCTACGAGCAGTACTTC. Translation gives CASSHRDRGLYEQYF. The full variable domain, rest sourced from reference TRBV7-9 and TRBJ2-7, is DTGVSQNPRHKITKRGQNVTFRCDPISEHNRLYWYRQTLGQGPEFLTYFQNEAQLEKSRLLSDRFSAERPKGSFSTLEIQRTEQGDSAMYLCASSHRDRGLYEQYFGPGTRLTVT.

The chain carries TRBV5-1 and TRBJ2-7, with TRBD1 matching 7 bases. J was trimmed by 7 bases and V by 0 bases; bases with no gene match: 16. This CDR3 contains 17 residues. The V gene's germline CDR1 is SGHRS and CDR2 YFSETQ. DNA for the CDR3: TGCGCCAGCAGCTTGGAACCCCAACACAGGGGTAGTCGGGAGCAGTACTTC. Protein product: CASSLEPQHRGSREQYF.